The 20 T cell receptor beta chains below come from one sample, sequenced in a study of CD8 T cells in Susac syndrome. Random hexamers served to reverse transcribe about 0.45 to 1 ug RNA. TCRdb reanalysed the immunoSEQ multiplex PCR reads using MiXCR and keeps one entry per CDR3 protein. The data show 51,000 or so distinct CDR3 sequences, with over 85% seen just once and 0.5% to 0.55% held by the top ten. Sequencing was performed on CD8+ T cells from PBMCs. Receptors were obtained from a human donor in good health.

This chain uses TRBV29-1 with TRBJ2-7; perhaps TRBD1 as D (7 bases). The V and J ends lost 6 bases and 5 bases respectively, with 11 bases between them. This CDR3 has 11 residues. Germline V CDR1 and CDR2: SQVTM, ANQGSEA. CDR3 residues: CSVAGGNEQYF. Here the CDR3 DNA reads TGCAGCGTAGCAGGGGGGAACGAGCAGTACTTC.

The genes are TRBV13 and TRBJ2-7, with a tentative D call TRBD2 (6 bases). The CDR3 extends over 16 amino acids. Germline loops: CDR1 PRHDT, CDR2 FYEKMQ (reference sequence). Trimming shortened V by 5 bases and J by 2 bases, and 19 bases separated the two germline ends. As DNA, the CDR3 is TGTGCCAGCAGCCGTAGACGGGGGACCGAAACCTACGAGCAGTACTTC. Protein: CASSRRRGTETYEQYF.

V and J are TRBV15 and TRBJ1-2; 9 bases fit TRBD1. J lost 5 bases, V lost 4 bases, and 8 bases had no gene match. Germline CDR1 and CDR2: LNHNV and YYDKDF (reference sequence). This CDR3 contains 15 residues. CDR3 region: CATSTQGARRYGYTF. The CDR3 coding sequence is TGTGCCACCAGCACACAGGGGGCGCGGCGGTATGGCTACACCTTC.

The DNA for the CDR3 is TGTGCCAGCAGCCAATTTCTCAGCGGGGCCTACAATGAGCAGTTCTTC. Amino acid sequence: CASSQFLSGAYNEQFF. The chain uses TRBV14 and TRBJ2-1; 7 bases agree with TRBD2. This CDR3 is 16 amino acids long. V lost 2 bases, J lost 2 bases, and 6 bases stayed unmatched. Germline lookup yields CDR1 SGHDN and CDR2 FVKESK.

The chain couples TRBV2 to TRBJ1-1; 8 bases align to TRBD1. The CDR3 runs 15 residues. Germline V gives CDR1 SNHLY, CDR2 FYNNEI. V dropped 7 bases and J dropped 2; count of bases not matched to a gene: 9. This chain's CDR3 is CASIYDRGSNTEAFF. The CDR3 DNA follows: TGTGCCAGCATCTACGACAGGGGATCAAACACTGAAGCTTTCTTT.

The chain couples TRBV4-2 to TRBJ2-1, with D possibly TRBD2 on 5 matching bases. The V and J ends lost 3 bases and 8 bases respectively, with 8 bases between them. The CDR3 spans 12 residues. Germline CDR1 LGHNA, CDR2 YNFKEQ. The CDR3: CASSHEGYEQFF. Here the CDR3 DNA reads TGTGCCAGCAGCCACGAGGGCTATGAGCAGTTCTTC.

The chain has TRBV12-5 and TRBJ2-1; TRBD2 agrees at 9 bases. Per germline, CDR1 LGHNT and CDR2 FRNRAP. V gave up 1 base and J gave up 1 base; unmatched junction bases: 2. There are 16 residues in the CDR3. DNA of the CDR3: TGTGCTAGTGGTTTGGCTCTAGCGGGATCCTACAATGAGCAGTTCTTC. Residues: CASGLALAGSYNEQFF.

The count of this clonotype is one. The V and J genes are TRBV19 and TRBJ2-3; D is undetermined. The CDR3 contains 14 residues. Trimming left V 3 bases short and J 2 bases short, with 9 bases between. Germline values: CDR1 LNHDA, CDR2 SQIVND (reference sequence). CDR3 nucleotide sequence: TGTGCCAGTAGTATGCCACAAGTCACAGATACGCAGTATTTT. This gives the protein CASSMPQVTDTQYF.

V usage is TRBV19 and J usage is TRBJ1-1; D is ambiguous. V lost 3 bases to trimming and J lost 0 bases, with 11 bases between them. CDR1 and CDR2 from the germline V gene are LNHDA and SQIVND (reference sequence). This CDR3 region has 15 residues. The CDR3 region is CASSIFPRLNTEAFF. The CDR3 DNA reads TGTGCCAGTAGTATCTTCCCCAGGTTGAACACTGAAGCTTTCTTT.

The CDR3 DNA follows: TGTGCCATCAGAGCCCCCACCGGGGAGCTGTTTTTT. It encodes CAIRAPTGELFF. This chain connects TRBV10-3 to TRBJ2-2, with D uncertain. This CDR3 spans 12 amino acids. In germline, CDR1 is ENHRY, CDR2 SYGVKD. The V gene lost 6 bases and the J gene lost 4 bases, with 6 bases spanning the gap.

This chain links TRBV6-5 with TRBJ2-5, with 7 bases fitting TRBD2. This CDR3 contains 11 residues. J was trimmed by 9 bases and V by 2 bases; bases with no gene match: 0. Germline CDR1 and CDR2: MNHEY and SVGAGI. The CDR3 spells CASSYRGAQYF. DNA for the CDR3: TGTGCCAGCAGTTACCGGGGGGCCCAGTACTTC.

A note on this clonotype: Sequence at one end of the junction differs from germline and may be a read error. This chain connects TRBV2 to TRBJ2-7; D call uncertain. This CDR3 region has 11 residues. CDR1 and CDR2 (germline): SNHLY, FYNNEI. CDR3 bases: TGCGCCGGGCGGATCTCCTACGAGCAGTACTTC. The encoded protein is CAGRISYEQYF. Based on the CDR3 plus reference TRBV2 and TRBJ2-7, the full variable domain is EPEVTQTPSHQVTQMGQEVILRCVPISNHLYFYWYRQILGQKVEFLVSFYNNEISEKSEIFDDQFSVERPDGSNFTLKIRSTKLEDSAMYFCAGRISYEQYFGPGTRLTVT.

This clonotype was recorded once. The genes are TRBV3-1 and TRBJ2-5; perhaps TRBD1 as D (6 bases). CDR1 and CDR2 (germline): LGHDT, YNNKEL (reference sequence). The CDR3 consists of 15 residues. Trimming took 4 bases from V and 2 from J, leaving 14 bases between them. CDR3 sequence (DNA): TGTGCCAGCAGCCTCCAAAGGGGGATACAAGAGACCCAGTACTTC. Translated: CASSLQRGIQETQYF.

The V call is TRBV20-1, the J call TRBJ2-1; D may be TRBD2 (5 bases). V was trimmed by 0 bases and J by 3 bases, leaving 12 bases between them. The CDR3 loop spans 15 amino acids. Germline loops: CDR1 DFQATT, CDR2 SNEGSKA (reference sequence). CDR3 nucleotides: TGCAGTGCTAGAGATCCCCAGCGGAGCTACAATGAGCAGTTCTTC. It is translated as CSARDPQRSYNEQFF.

The J gene is TRBJ2-1, the V gene TRBV5-6; D is unresolved. The CDR3 loop spans 12 amino acids. Per the germline V gene, CDR1 is SGHDT and CDR2 is YYEEEE. Trimming cost V 3 bases and J 8 bases, with 9 bases left between them. The CDR3 DNA reads TGTGCCAGCAGCTCTAGTTGGCATGAGCAGTTCTTC. It specifies CASSSSWHEQFF.

The chain is built from TRBV7-9 and TRBJ2-7; D gene uncertain. Trimming left V 1 base short and J 3 bases short, with 13 bases between. Germline loops: CDR1 SEHNR, CDR2 FQNEAQ (reference sequence). The CDR3 totals 15 residues. CDR3 sequence (DNA): TGTGCCAGCAGCTTAGTCCTCAATGGGGTCTACGAGCAGTACTTC. It is translated as CASSLVLNGVYEQYF.

This clonotype showed up just a few times. J is TRBJ2-1 and V is TRBV12-3 or TRBV12-4; D remains unclear. Trimming took off 3 bases at V and 2 bases at J, with 5 bases between the two ends. The CDR3 loop spans 13 amino acids. This CDR3 is CASSLGTYNEQFF. The CDR3 DNA reads as TGTGCCAGCAGTTTGGGCACCTACAATGAGCAGTTCTTC.

The J gene is TRBJ2-1, the V gene TRBV2, with 8 bases aligning to TRBD1. This CDR3 has 16 amino acids. CDR1 and CDR2 (germline): SNHLY, FYNNEI. V lost 3 bases to trimming and J lost 2 bases; unmatched junction nucleotides: 6. The CDR3 reads CASSDPGTGTYNEQFF. The CDR3 DNA sequence: TGTGCCAGCAGTGACCCCGGGACAGGTACCTACAATGAGCAGTTCTTC.

The chain employs TRBV7-9 and TRBJ2-7, with D perhaps matching TRBD1 (6 bases). Deletions cut 7 bases from V and 5 bases from J, with 15 bases between. CDR3 length: 13 amino acids. Germline values: CDR1 SEHNR, CDR2 FQNEAQ (reference sequence). CDR3 in amino acids: CASTRGGGNEQYF. CDR3 coding DNA: TGTGCCAGCACCCGAGGGGGTGGGAACGAGCAGTACTTC.

This chain uses TRBV20-1 with TRBJ1-4; D is unclear. Germline V gene data show CDR1 as DFQATT and CDR2 as SNEGSKA (reference sequence). V was cut by 6 bases and J by 8 bases, with 13 bases left in between. CDR3 length: 12 amino acids. The chain's CDR3 is CSAPDLGEKLFF. CDR3 nucleotide sequence: TGCAGTGCACCCGACTTGGGGGAAAAACTGTTTTTT.